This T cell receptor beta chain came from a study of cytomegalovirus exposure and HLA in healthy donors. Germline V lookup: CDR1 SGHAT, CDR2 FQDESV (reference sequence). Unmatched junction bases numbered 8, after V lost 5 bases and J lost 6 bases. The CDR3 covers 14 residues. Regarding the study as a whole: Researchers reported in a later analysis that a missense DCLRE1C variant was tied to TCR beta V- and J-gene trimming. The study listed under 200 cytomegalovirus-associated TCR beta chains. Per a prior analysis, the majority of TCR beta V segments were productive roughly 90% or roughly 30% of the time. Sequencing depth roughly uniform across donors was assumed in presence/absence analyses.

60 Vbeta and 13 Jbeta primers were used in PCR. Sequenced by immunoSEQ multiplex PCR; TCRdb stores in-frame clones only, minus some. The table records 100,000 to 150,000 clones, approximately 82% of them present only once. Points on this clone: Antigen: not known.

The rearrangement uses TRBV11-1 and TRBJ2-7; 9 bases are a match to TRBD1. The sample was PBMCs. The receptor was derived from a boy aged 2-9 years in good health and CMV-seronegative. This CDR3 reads CASSKGQGGAEQYF. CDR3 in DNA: TGTGCCAGCAGCAAGGGACAGGGTGGGGCCGAGCAGTACTTC.